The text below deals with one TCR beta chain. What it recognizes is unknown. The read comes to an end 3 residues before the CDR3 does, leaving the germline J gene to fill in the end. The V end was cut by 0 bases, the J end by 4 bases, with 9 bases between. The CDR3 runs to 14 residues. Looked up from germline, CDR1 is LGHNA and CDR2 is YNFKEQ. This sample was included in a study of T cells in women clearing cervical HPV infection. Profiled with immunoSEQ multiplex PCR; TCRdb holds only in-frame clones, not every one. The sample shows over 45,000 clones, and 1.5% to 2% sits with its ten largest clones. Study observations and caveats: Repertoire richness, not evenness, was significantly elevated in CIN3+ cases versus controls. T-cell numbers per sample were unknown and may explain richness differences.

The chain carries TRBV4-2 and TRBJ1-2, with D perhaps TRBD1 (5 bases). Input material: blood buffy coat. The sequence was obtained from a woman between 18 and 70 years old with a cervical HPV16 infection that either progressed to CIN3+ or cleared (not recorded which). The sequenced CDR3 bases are TGTGCCAGCAGCCAAGAGGCCAGGGCCTATGGC. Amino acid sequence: CASSQEARAYG. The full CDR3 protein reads CASSQEARAYGYTF.